This TCR beta chain derives from a study of T-cell reconstitution after alpha-beta-depleted transplantation in children. The CDR3 runs to 15 residues. After removal of 1 base from V and 4 bases from J, the junction contained 3 bases not matched to a gene. Germline V gene sequence: CDR1 SGHDT, CDR2 YYEEEE. This clonotype was counted between two and nine times. The authors prepared the TCRbeta library with unique molecular identifiers. TCRdb called the PCR reads again in MiXCR, with one record for every CDR3 protein. The sample yields hundreds of thousands of distinct CDR3 sequences, 12% seen once. The specimen comprised PBMCs from the stem cell graft donor, sampled from the stem cell graft. The origin of this receptor is a human donor who donated a stem cell graft to a child with acute lymphoblastic leukemia. The rearrangement uses TRBV5-6 and TRBJ2-1; TRBD2 agrees at 9 bases. The CDR3 loop is CASSLLAGRYNEQFF. The CDR3 coding sequence is TGTGCCAGCAGCTTGCTAGCGGGGAGATACAATGAGCAGTTCTTC.